This T cell receptor beta chain was sequenced for a study of post-analysis software for immune sequencing data (dated by TCRdb to the mid-2010s). Background for the entire study: Relapsing-remitting, secondary progressive and progressive-relapsing multiple sclerosis were recorded as disease courses, and subtype annotation was lacking for some patients. A subset of samples was prepared in parallel using single-end sample barcoding, then pooled and co-amplified after Illumina adapter ligation. The patient repertoires were set against under 12 previously published healthy control repertoires from donors whose ages ranged from roughly 6 to 26 years. What the study reported, not specific to this receptor: The multiple sclerosis patient group was slightly younger than the control group. When samples were clustered directly using the F measure, samples prepared in the same batch co-clustered strongly, which prompted a batch-effect correction. Patients showed significantly higher frequencies than controls for several TRBV segments, among them TRBV5-6, TRBV5-1 and TRBV20-1. Normalized Chao1 diversity was significantly lower in multiple sclerosis patients than controls, suggesting substantial peripheral T-cell clonal expansion.

Receptor amplification or capture employed PCR. Sequencing instrument: Illumina HiSeq 2500. Unique molecular identifiers were incorporated into TCR beta cDNA libraries to reduce PCR and sequencing biases. Roughly 0.5 million cDNA molecules were obtained per 1 to 10 million input T cells, so each molecule approximated one T cell. The patient libraries were prepared and sequenced using the same protocol as the earlier healthy control dataset. Within a given batch, samples were prepared together, multiplexed and sequenced on the same HiSeq lane. On the authors' methods: MIGEC was used to process the raw barcoded reads, and molecular identifier groups with only a single read were discarded before consensus assembly and CDR3 extraction. Clonotype tables were post-analysed with VDJtools, normalizing diversity by down-sampling all datasets to the smallest sample size. To correct batch-related cross-sample contamination, repertoire overlap clustering matched CDR3 amino acid sequences but not nucleotide sequences. TCRdb reprocessing: public reads trimmed at Q25 with fastp, clones called with MiXCR, in-frame beta chains kept. Here each entry gathers all rows of one CDR3 protein and keeps the most common genes and DNA. None of the V and J calls come from the authors' own analysis; TCRdb made them. This sample has about 820,000 distinct CDR3 sequences in its table, and about 53% of those were observed once. The ten biggest clones cover around 4.5% of the sample.

With respect to this clonotype: It lacks a known antigen. One base away there is no much larger clone; base qualities are not given.

To demonstrate the VDJtools post-analysis software, the study profiled TCR beta repertoires from the peripheral blood of about 13 young patients with multiple sclerosis. The patients with multiple sclerosis were children and adolescents between about 6 and 17 years of age. The junction carries 9 bases between V and J, which are trimmed by 6 bases and 0 bases respectively. Taken from cysteine to phenylalanine, the CDR3 has 13 residues. Only the CDR3 part of the read is kept: 39 bases, read in frame from the first base. This clonotype originated in a girl between 10 and 17 years old with multiple sclerosis. Sequencing used blood. The rearranged segments are TRBV12-3 or TRBV12-4 and TRBJ2-7, with the D gene not clear enough to name. CDR3 sequence: CASRKQSSYEQYF. The nucleotide sequence is given as TGTGCCAGCAGAAAACAGAGCTCCTACGAGCAGTACTTC.